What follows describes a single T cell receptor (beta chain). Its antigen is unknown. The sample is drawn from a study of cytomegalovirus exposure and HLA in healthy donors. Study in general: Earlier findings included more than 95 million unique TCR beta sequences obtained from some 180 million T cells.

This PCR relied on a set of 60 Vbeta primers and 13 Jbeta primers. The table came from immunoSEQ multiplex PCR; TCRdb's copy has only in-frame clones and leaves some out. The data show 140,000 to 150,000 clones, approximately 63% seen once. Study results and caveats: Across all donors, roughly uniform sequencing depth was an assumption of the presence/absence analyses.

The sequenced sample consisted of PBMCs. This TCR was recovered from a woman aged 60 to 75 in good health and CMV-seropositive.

This CDR3 is CASSMTYSTDTQYF. For the CDR3, the DNA is TGTGCCAGTAGTATGACTTACAGCACAGATACGCAGTATTTT. The J gene is TRBJ2-3, the V gene TRBV19; D remains ambiguous. The CDR3 contains 14 residues. V dropped 3 bases and J dropped 0 bases, with 7 bases sitting between them. The V gene's germline CDR1 is LNHDA and CDR2 SQIVND (reference sequence).